This T cell receptor beta chain originates from a study of cytomegalovirus exposure and HLA in healthy donors. Study overall: Earlier findings included some 100 million unique TCR beta sequences obtained from 150 million to 200 million T cells. Genetic ancestry analysis placed 75% to 85% of the 350 to 500 donors that were genotyped in the Caucasian-associated cluster. Study results and caveats: Some public TCRs appeared in many individuals, while most sequences were rare.

Primers included in the PCR were 60 Vbeta and 13 Jbeta primers. Data came from immunoSEQ multiplex PCR; TCRdb stores just in-frame clones and leaves some out. The table has around 92,000 clones, 65% to 80% seen once; the top ten hold roughly 7.7%. This clone was observed a single time. The antigen is not known. The sequenced material came from PBMCs. This TCR was recovered from a human donor in good health.

The CDR3 sequence is CATLVAGREEDTQYF. Written as DNA, the CDR3 is TGTGCCACCCTCGTTGCGGGGAGAGAAGAAGATACGCAGTATTTT. This rearrangement joins TRBV5-4 to TRBJ2-3; maybe TRBD2 (6 bases). The germline V gene has CDR1 SGHNT and CDR2 YYREEE (reference sequence). V lost 9 bases and J lost 5, with 22 bases in between. The CDR3 is made up of 15 amino acids.